This TCR beta chain was obtained from a study of T cell responses to AZD1222 COVID-19 vaccine. Study information: Investigators merged groups given second doses at roughly 4 or roughly 12 weeks.

The protocol was immunoSEQ multiplex PCR, while the TCRdb copy is restricted to in-frame clones and leaves out a portion. The table lists more than 85,000 clones, 88% of them singletons. CDR3 size: 18 residues. J gave up 2 bases and V 3 bases, and 10 bases lay outside the gene matches. Germline lookup yields CDR1 KGHSH and CDR2 LQKENI. This chain uses TRBV18 with TRBJ2-1, with TRBD2 matching over 10 bases. The receptor was derived from an adult in good health. The sample here was peripheral blood, taken on day 0 of AZD1222 vaccination. The CDR3 region is CASSPRVQLAGTYNEQFF. The CDR3 region has the DNA TGTGCCAGCTCACCGCGAGTACAACTAGCGGGGACCTACAATGAGCAGTTCTTC.